This T cell receptor (beta chain) originates from a study of tumor and adjacent non-tumor tissue in lung cancer. Study background: Each sample yielded 3.5 million to 4.5 million productive TCRbeta reads on average. Study-level results: Tumor repertoires had a smaller top 100 clone share than normal lung. TCR diversity was significantly greater in tumor than normal lung tissue.

The CDR3 has 14 amino acids. Germline values: CDR1 MGHRA, CDR2 YSYEKL. This clonotype appeared a single time. Its matching antigen is unknown. The template was RNA from unsorted bulk tissue. A modified ARM-PCR protocol with three rounds of nested PCR amplified TCRbeta. TCRdb itself ran the multiplex PCR reads through MiXCR, one entry per CDR3 protein. The sample has 76,000 or so distinct CDR3 sequences; around 70% are singletons. The rearrangement links TRBV4-1 to TRBJ1-5, with D perhaps matching TRBD1 (5 bases). With the DNA end fitting TRBJ2-3 better, the J assignment may be wrong. The TCR comes from a woman aged 65 to 85 with non-small cell lung cancer. The sample comprised lung tumor tissue. The CDR3 reads CASSQAGFSQPQYF. DNA for the CDR3: TGCGCCAGCAGCCAAGCAGGGTTCAGTCAGCCCCAGTATTTT.